In this sample, the clone carrying this T cell receptor beta chain turned up once. Germline CDR1 is SEHNR and CDR2 is FQNEAQ (reference sequence). J gave up 5 bases and V 3 bases, and 6 bases lay outside the gene matches. The CDR3 has 15 amino acids. Generated by immunoSEQ multiplex PCR, the TCRdb table keeps only in-frame clones and is missing some. The table has 41,000 or so clones, 89% seen once. This entry belongs to a study of T cell changes during pregnancy in multiple sclerosis. The J gene is TRBJ1-4, the V gene TRBV7-9; 7 bases align to TRBD1. The starting material was CD4+ T cells from peripheral blood mononuclear cells, obtained in the first trimester of pregnancy. The TCR sequence derives from a female donor with multiple sclerosis, enrolled in a pregnancy study. The chain's CDR3 is CASSFPARGNEKLFF. CDR3 sequence (DNA): TGTGCCAGCAGCTTCCCAGCCAGGGGGAATGAAAAACTGTTTTTT.